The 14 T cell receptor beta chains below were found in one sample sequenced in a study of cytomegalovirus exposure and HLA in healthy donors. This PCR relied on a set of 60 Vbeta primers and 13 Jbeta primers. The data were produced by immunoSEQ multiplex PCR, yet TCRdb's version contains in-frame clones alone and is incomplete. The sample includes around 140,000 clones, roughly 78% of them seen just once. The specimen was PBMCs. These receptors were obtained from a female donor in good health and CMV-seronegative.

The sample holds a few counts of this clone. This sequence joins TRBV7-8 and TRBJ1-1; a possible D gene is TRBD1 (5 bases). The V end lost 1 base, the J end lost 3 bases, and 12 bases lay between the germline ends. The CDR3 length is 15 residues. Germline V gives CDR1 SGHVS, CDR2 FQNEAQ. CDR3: CASSLVAGRHTEAFF. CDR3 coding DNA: TGTGCCAGCAGCTTAGTGGCAGGGAGGCACACTGAAGCTTTCTTT.

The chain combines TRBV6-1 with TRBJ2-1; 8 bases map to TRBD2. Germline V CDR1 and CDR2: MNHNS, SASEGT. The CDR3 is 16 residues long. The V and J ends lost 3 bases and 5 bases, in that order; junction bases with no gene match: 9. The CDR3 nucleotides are TGTGCCAGCAGTGACGCCGCCCGGGAGGGTCACAATGAGCAGTTCTTC. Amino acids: CASSDAAREGHNEQFF.

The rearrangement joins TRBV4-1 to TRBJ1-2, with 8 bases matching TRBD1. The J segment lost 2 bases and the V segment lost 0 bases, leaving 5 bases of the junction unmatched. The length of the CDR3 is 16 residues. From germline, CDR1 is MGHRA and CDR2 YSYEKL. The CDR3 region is CASSQDRGRSNYGYTF. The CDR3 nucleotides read TGCGCCAGCAGCCAAGACAGGGGGCGATCCAACTATGGCTACACCTTC.

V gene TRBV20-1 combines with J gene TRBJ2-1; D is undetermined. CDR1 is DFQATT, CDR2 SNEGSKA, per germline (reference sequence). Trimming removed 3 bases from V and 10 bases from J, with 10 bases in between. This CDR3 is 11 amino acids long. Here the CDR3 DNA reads TGCAGTGCTAGTCTGCGGAACGAGCAGTTCTTC. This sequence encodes CSASLRNEQFF.

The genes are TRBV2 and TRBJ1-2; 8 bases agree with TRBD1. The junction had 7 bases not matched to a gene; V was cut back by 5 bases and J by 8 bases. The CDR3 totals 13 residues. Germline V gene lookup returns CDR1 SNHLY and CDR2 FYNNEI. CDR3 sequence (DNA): TGTGCCAGCAGTCGCGGACAGGGATACGGCTACACCTTC. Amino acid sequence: CASSRGQGYGYTF.

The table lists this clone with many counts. CDR3 residues: CASSLTEAGESNEQFF. The DNA of the CDR3 is TGTGCCAGCAGCCTGACGGAAGCGGGAGAGTCTAATGAGCAGTTCTTC. The chain links TRBV6-4 to TRBJ2-1; the match to TRBD2 covers 8 bases. Trimming cost V 6 bases and J 7 bases; bases outside gene matches: 14. The CDR3 contains 16 residues. Germline assignment: CDR1 MRHNA and CDR2 SNTAGT.

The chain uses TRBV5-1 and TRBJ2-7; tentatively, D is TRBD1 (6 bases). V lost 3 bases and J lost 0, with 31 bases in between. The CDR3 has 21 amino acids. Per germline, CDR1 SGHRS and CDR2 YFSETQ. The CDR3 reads CASSSITYRVEDLRSSYEQYF. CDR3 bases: TGCGCCAGCAGCTCCATCACCTACAGGGTGGAAGACTTAAGGAGCTCCTACGAGCAGTACTTC.

CDR3 residues: CASSPPIRQKRNTEAFF. CDR3 bases: TGTGCCAGCAGCCCTCCCATTCGACAGAAAAGGAACACTGAAGCTTTCTTT. The chain links TRBV7-8 to TRBJ1-1, with D tentatively TRBD1 (5 bases). Trimming stripped 5 bases from V and 1 base from J, with 20 bases between. This CDR3 contains 17 residues. Per the germline V gene, CDR1 is SGHVS and CDR2 is FQNEAQ. Filled out from reference TRBV7-8 and TRBJ1-1, the complete variable domain reads GAGVSQSPRYKVAKRGQDVALRCDPISGHVSLFWYQQALGQGPEFLTYFQNEAQLDKSGLPSDRFFAERPEGSVSTLKIQRTQQEDSAVYLCASSPPIRQKRNTEAFFGQGTRLTVV.

CDR3 in DNA: TGTGCTAGTGGTTTGACGAGGTATGGCTACACCTTC. This gives the protein CASGLTRYGYTF. This chain connects TRBV12-5 to TRBJ1-2, with unresolved D. The CDR3 extends over 12 amino acids. Per germline, CDR1 LGHNT and CDR2 FRNRAP. The V end lost 2 bases, the J end lost 5 bases, and 6 bases lay between the germline ends.

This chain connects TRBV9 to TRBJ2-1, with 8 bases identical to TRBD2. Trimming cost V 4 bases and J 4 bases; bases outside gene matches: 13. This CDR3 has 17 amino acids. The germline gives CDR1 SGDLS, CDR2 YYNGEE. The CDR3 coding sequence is TGTGCCAGCAGCTACTCCTTGGGCGGGGGGATTTACAATGAGCAGTTCTTC. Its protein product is CASSYSLGGGIYNEQFF.

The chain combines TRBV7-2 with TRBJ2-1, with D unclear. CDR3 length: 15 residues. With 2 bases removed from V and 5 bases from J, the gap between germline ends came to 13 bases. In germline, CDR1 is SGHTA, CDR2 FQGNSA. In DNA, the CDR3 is TGTGCCAGCAGCTTATTTTCTACTACAAACAATGAGCAGTTCTTC. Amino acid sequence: CASSLFSTTNNEQFF.

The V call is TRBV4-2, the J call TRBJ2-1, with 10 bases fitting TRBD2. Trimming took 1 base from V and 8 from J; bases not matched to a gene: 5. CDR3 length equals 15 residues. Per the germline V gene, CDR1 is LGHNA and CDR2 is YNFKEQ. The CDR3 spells CASSQGLAGAYEQFF. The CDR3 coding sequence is TGTGCCAGCAGCCAAGGTCTAGCGGGAGCCTATGAGCAGTTCTTC.

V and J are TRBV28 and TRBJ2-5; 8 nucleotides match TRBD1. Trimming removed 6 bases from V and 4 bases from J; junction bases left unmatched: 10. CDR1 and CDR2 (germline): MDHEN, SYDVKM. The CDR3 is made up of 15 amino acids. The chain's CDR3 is CASSYSPGQGETQYF. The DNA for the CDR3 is TGTGCCAGCAGCTACTCGCCTGGACAGGGAGAGACCCAGTACTTC.

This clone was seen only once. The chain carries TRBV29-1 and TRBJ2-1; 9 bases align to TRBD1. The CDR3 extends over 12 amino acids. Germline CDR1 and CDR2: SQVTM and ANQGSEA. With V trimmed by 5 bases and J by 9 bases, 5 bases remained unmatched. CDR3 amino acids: CSVRPTGGEQFF. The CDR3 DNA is TGCAGCGTTCGACCGACAGGGGGTGAGCAGTTCTTC.